This T cell receptor (beta chain) was obtained from a study of blood T cell repertoires in COVID-19. About the study: Acute and convalescent COVID-19 samples came from the United States, Italy and Spain. The analysed material was cDNA or gDNA that came from T cells, B-cell-depleted T cells, or PBMCs.

Original processing notes: Reference gene primers were amplified, and this amplification served to estimate nucleated cell counts. Here immunoSEQ multiplex PCR was the method, and the copy in TCRdb shows in-frame clones only, minus some. That table gives V, J and clone size, and the DNA gave D and trimming. The data contain over 250,000 clones, approximately 85% of them singletons. V lost 8 bases to trimming and J lost 5 bases; unmatched junction nucleotides: 13. CDR3 size: 16 residues. CDR1 and CDR2 from the germline V gene are MNHEY and SMNVEV (reference sequence). The clonotype comes from a human donor in a cohort sampled during active COVID-19. The specimen sequenced was peripheral blood. V gene TRBV27 combines with J gene TRBJ2-1, with 9 bases matching TRBD1. CDR3 protein: CASDRTGVVRNNEQFF. The CDR3 nucleotides are TGTGCCAGCGATAGGACAGGGGTAGTCCGTAACAATGAGCAGTTCTTC.